The 29 T cell receptor beta chains presented below share a single source sample, sequenced in a study of radiation and T cells in renal cell carcinoma. Measured with immunoSEQ multiplex PCR; TCRdb has only the in-frame clones, and not every one. The data hold some 130,000 clones, with 81% observed a single time. The sample's time point: blood 2 weeks post-SBRT. Described treatment: 15 Gy SBRT to primary tumor, nephrectomy 4 weeks later. The starting material was blood, obtained from a patient whose treatment included radiotherapy and nephrectomy. The source is a woman aged 55-69 years with renal cell carcinoma.

The chain has TRBV27 and TRBJ2-1; 8 bases fit TRBD2. Losses at the gene ends were 7 bases for V and 6 bases for J; bases not matched to a gene: 8. The CDR3 has 14 amino acids. CDR1 is MNHEY, CDR2 SMNVEV, per germline (reference sequence). The DNA of the CDR3 is TGTGCCAGCAAGGGGGGGACTAGTTTCAATGAGCAGTTCTTC. This gives the protein CASKGGTSFNEQFF.

The chain recombines TRBV21-1 with TRBJ1-4; the table's TRBD1 call for D was not verified on the DNA. TRBV21-1 is a recognized pseudogene. This CDR3 comprises 14 residues. The DNA for the CDR3 is TGTGCCAGCAGCAAAACAGGGGTTGATGAAAAACTGTTTTTT. It translates to CASSKTGVDEKLFF.

The V and J genes are TRBV30 and TRBJ2-5; 13 bases match TRBD2. V was pared by 1 base and J by 5 bases, with 10 bases of the junction left unmatched. The CDR3 loop spans 17 amino acids. Germline CDR1 GTSNPN, CDR2 SVGIG (reference sequence). CDR3: CAWSEGLAGVRYETQYF. As DNA, the CDR3 is TGTGCCTGGAGTGAAGGACTAGCGGGAGTCCGGTATGAGACCCAGTACTTC.

J is TRBJ2-5 and V is TRBV27; TRBD1 is a possible D gene (6 bases). The CDR3 sequence is 15 residues long. CDR1 and CDR2 (germline): MNHEY, SMNVEV (reference sequence). V was pared by 5 bases and J by 2 bases, with 15 bases between. The CDR3 reads CASSPDPGEQETQYF. CDR3 sequence (DNA): TGTGCCAGCAGTCCGGACCCAGGGGAACAAGAGACCCAGTACTTC.

J is TRBJ2-1 and V is TRBV27, with 12 bases lining up with TRBD2. CDR3 length equals 15 residues. Losses at the gene ends were 8 bases for V and 2 bases for J; bases not matched to a gene: 4. The germline V gene encodes CDR1 MNHEY and CDR2 SMNVEV (reference sequence). CDR3 DNA sequence: TGTGCCAGCTCTCGGACTAGCGGGGCCTACAATGAGCAGTTCTTC. It yields the protein CASSRTSGAYNEQFF.

The V and J genes are TRBV7-9 and TRBJ2-1; a weak D match, TRBD1 (5 bases). The V end was cut by 3 bases, the J end by 0 bases, with 12 bases between. The CDR3 runs 16 residues. The germline V gene encodes CDR1 SEHNR and CDR2 FQNEAQ (reference sequence). The CDR3 region is CASSFHRQSSYNEQFF. The CDR3 DNA reads TGTGCCAGCAGCTTCCACCGACAGAGCTCCTACAATGAGCAGTTCTTC. The complete variable domain, with remaining parts taken from reference TRBV7-9 and TRBJ2-1, reads DTGVSQNPRHKITKRGQNVTFRCDPISEHNRLYWYRQTLGQGPEFLTYFQNEAQLEKSRLLSDRFSAERPKGSFSTLEIQRTEQGDSAMYLCASSFHRQSSYNEQFFGPGTRLTVL.

J is TRBJ1-5 and V is TRBV2, with TRBD1 identical over 7 bases. This CDR3 comprises 15 residues. Germline loops: CDR1 SNHLY, CDR2 FYNNEI. The V gene end was trimmed by 6 bases and the J gene end by 0 bases; junction bases not matched to a gene: 5. The CDR3 region is CASRAGQSSNQPQHF. The CDR3 coding sequence is TGTGCCAGCAGGGCGGGACAGAGTAGCAATCAGCCCCAGCATTTT.

Only a few counts were recorded for this clone. The chain uses TRBV19 and TRBJ1-1; the match to TRBD1 covers 8 bases. The ends lost 8 bases at V and 1 base at J; junction bases unmatched: 3. The CDR3 has 13 amino acids. Germline V gene lookup returns CDR1 LNHDA and CDR2 SQIVND (reference sequence). CDR3 bases: TGTGCCAGTGGGGACAGGAAGAACACTGAAGCTTTCTTT. Translated, it gives CASGDRKNTEAFF.

The chain carries TRBV7-2 and TRBJ2-3; tentatively, D is TRBD2 (6 bases). This CDR3 has 15 amino acids. Germline V gene lookup returns CDR1 SGHTA and CDR2 FQGNSA. Between the trimmed V and J ends, which lost 1 base and 3 bases, there was a span of 11 bases. The CDR3 sequence is CASSLDRRATDTQYF. CDR3 coding DNA: TGTGCCAGCAGCTTAGATCGGAGGGCGACAGATACGCAGTATTTT.

The J gene is TRBJ2-2, the V gene TRBV6-5, with 9 bases lining up with TRBD1. This CDR3 has 15 residues. Germline V gene sequence: CDR1 MNHEY, CDR2 SVGAGI. The trim removed 4 bases at V and 1 base at J, leaving 1 base unmatched. The DNA for the CDR3 is TGTGCCAGCAGTTCGACAGGGGGGAACACCGGGGAGCTGTTTTTT. Translation gives CASSSTGGNTGELFF.

V and J are TRBV28 and TRBJ2-1, with 8 positions matching TRBD2. With 3 bases clipped from V and 4 bases from J, the junction kept 11 bases outside the gene matches. This CDR3 is 17 amino acids long. Germline CDR1 is MDHEN and CDR2 is SYDVKM. CDR3 in DNA: TGTGCCAGCAGTTTTCGCGTCCCTAGCGGGCGGTACAATGAGCAGTTCTTC. It is translated as CASSFRVPSGRYNEQFF.

The gene calls are TRBV5-1 and TRBJ1-2; D is unclear. The ends were cut back, 0 bases at V and 3 bases at J, with 12 bases in the middle. Germline V gives CDR1 SGHRS, CDR2 YFSETQ. The CDR3 extends over 15 amino acids. CDR3 sequence: CASSLGEATDYGYTF. CDR3 nucleotide sequence: TGCGCCAGCAGCTTGGGGGAGGCCACAGACTATGGCTACACCTTC. Full variable domain (rest looked up from reference TRBV5-1 and TRBJ1-2): KAGVTQTPRYLIKTRGQQVTLSCSPISGHRSVSWYQQTPGQGLQFLFEYFSETQRNKGNFPGRFSGRQFSNSRSEMNVSTLELGDSALYLCASSLGEATDYGYTFGSGTRLTVV.

This chain links TRBV2 with TRBJ1-2; the D gene is possibly TRBD1 (6 bases). The CDR3 covers 12 residues. Trimming removed 7 bases from V and 5 bases from J, with 11 bases in between. Germline loops: CDR1 SNHLY, CDR2 FYNNEI. DNA for the CDR3: TGTGCCAGCATGCGGCAGGGGTATGGCTACACCTTC. It specifies CASMRQGYGYTF.

V is TRBV7-9 and J is TRBJ2-2, with a weak D call TRBD1 (5 bases). The CDR3 runs to 16 residues. V lost 2 bases and J lost 0, with 10 bases in between. Germline V gene data show CDR1 as SEHNR and CDR2 as FQNEAQ (reference sequence). Here the CDR3 reads CASSLSTTANTGELFF. The CDR3, as DNA: TGTGCCAGCAGCTTATCGACGACAGCGAACACCGGGGAGCTGTTTTTT.

In its sample, this clone was seen once. This chain connects TRBV18 to TRBJ2-3, with 9 bases fitting TRBD1. Germline-derived CDR1 and CDR2 are KGHSH and LQKENI. Trimming took 3 bases from V and 11 from J; bases not matched to a gene: 12. The CDR3 sequence is 15 residues long. The CDR3 spells CASSPGTGPYEGQYF. The DNA of the CDR3 is TGTGCCAGCTCACCGGGGACAGGGCCGTACGAGGGGCAGTATTTT.

This chain joins TRBV4-1 and TRBJ2-7, with a possible D match to TRBD1 (5 bases). The CDR3 extends over 14 amino acids. CDR1 and CDR2 (germline): MGHRA, YSYEKL. The V end was cut by 0 bases, the J end by 7 bases, with 13 bases between. CDR3 nucleotide sequence: TGCGCCAGCAGCCAAGATGACAGTTTGTGGGAGCAGTACTTC. Encoded protein: CASSQDDSLWEQYF.

V usage is TRBV30 and J usage is TRBJ1-4; TRBD1 might be the D (5 bases). The CDR3 has 12 amino acids. Germline CDR1 reads GTSNPN; CDR2 reads SVGIG (reference sequence). Between the trimmed V and J ends, which lost 7 bases and 11 bases, there was a span of 17 bases. CDR3 sequence reads: CAYQGAGRKLFF. The CDR3 DNA reads TGTGCCTACCAAGGGGCGGGCAGGAAACTGTTTTTT. The whole variable domain, remainder taken from reference TRBV30 and TRBJ1-4, is SQTIHQWPATLVQPVGSPLSLECTVEGTSNPNLYWYRQAAGRGLQLLFYSVGIGQISSEVPQNLSASRPQDRQFILSSKKLLLSDSGFYLCAYQGAGRKLFFGSGTQLSVL.

This clone was recorded a few times. This chain uses TRBV2 with TRBJ2-2, with D possibly being TRBD1 (6 bases). Germline assignment: CDR1 SNHLY and CDR2 FYNNEI. Between the trimmed V and J ends, which lost 3 bases and 6 bases, there was a span of 14 bases. This CDR3 region has 15 residues. CDR3 nucleotides: TGTGCCAGCAGTGATGGGGCCCCAGGGGCCGGGGAGCTGTTTTTT. Translated, it gives CASSDGAPGAGELFF.

The J gene is TRBJ2-7, the V gene TRBV4-3; 10 bases are a match to TRBD1. Looked up from germline, CDR1 is LGHNA and CDR2 is YSLEER. The CDR3 runs to 15 residues. Losses at the gene ends were 3 bases for V and 4 bases for J; bases not matched to a gene: 6. Here the CDR3 reads CASSQLTGGFYEQYF. The CDR3 DNA is TGCGCCAGCAGCCAGTTGACAGGGGGCTTTTACGAGCAGTACTTC.

V and J are TRBV11-2 and TRBJ1-1; D call uncertain. Germline CDR1 reads SGHAT; CDR2 reads FQNNGV. The CDR3 is 14 residues long. The V end was cut by 4 bases, the J end by 4 bases, with 13 bases between. The CDR3 DNA is TGTGCCAGCAGCTCAGAGAGGGTCAGCACTGAAGCTTTCTTT. Amino acid sequence: CASSSERVSTEAFF.

The rearrangement joins TRBV10-3 to TRBJ2-5, with TRBD1 as a possible D gene (6 bases). The CDR3 loop spans 14 amino acids. Trimming took off 10 bases at V and 2 bases at J, with 17 bases between the two ends. Germline assignment: CDR1 ENHRY and CDR2 SYGVKD. The CDR3 DNA sequence: TGTGCCACCTCAGGGATTACAGGGCAAGAGACCCAGTACTTC. Amino acid sequence: CATSGITGQETQYF.

The gene calls are TRBV7-2 and TRBJ1-2; 7 bases are a match to TRBD1. The CDR3 spans 13 residues. V trimming: 1 base; J trimming: 8 bases; junction bases outside the gene matches: 4. Germline assignment: CDR1 SGHTA and CDR2 FQGNSA. The CDR3 is CASSLGQGEGYTF. CDR3 bases: TGTGCCAGCAGCTTAGGACAGGGTGAAGGCTACACCTTC.

The gene calls are TRBV5-6 and TRBJ2-5; TRBD1 aligns across 8 bases. V lost 5 bases and J lost 6; bases outside the gene matches: 9. CDR1 and CDR2 (germline): SGHDT, YYEEEE. The CDR3 covers 14 residues. CDR3 sequence: CASSYGQGWKTQYF. DNA for the CDR3: TGTGCCAGCAGTTATGGACAGGGATGGAAGACCCAGTACTTC. The whole variable domain, filled in from reference TRBV5-6 and TRBJ2-5, reads DAGVTQSPTHLIKTRGQQVTLRCSPKSGHDTVSWYQQALGQGPQFIFQYYEEEERQRGNFPDRFSGHQFPNYSSELNVNALLLGDSALYLCASSYGQGWKTQYFGPGTRLLVL.

This rearrangement joins TRBV6-1 to TRBJ2-1; D unclear. CDR3 length: 11 amino acids. The germline V gene has CDR1 MNHNS and CDR2 SASEGT. Trimming left V 8 bases short and J 6 bases short, with 8 bases between. CDR3 bases: TGTGCCAGCTCGGTAGCCAATGAGCAGTTCTTC. Its protein product is CASSVANEQFF.

This chain joins TRBV6-1 and TRBJ2-3; D ambiguous. Trimming cost V 5 bases and J 2 bases, with 14 bases left between them. Germline V gene sequence: CDR1 MNHNS, CDR2 SASEGT. This CDR3 contains 15 residues. CDR3 loop: CASSPRAATTDTQYF. CDR3 coding DNA: TGTGCCAGCAGTCCCCGGGCCGCTACCACAGATACGCAGTATTTT.

In its sample, this clone was seen once. This chain joins TRBV5-6 and TRBJ2-7; 12 bases are shared with TRBD1. Germline assignment: CDR1 SGHDT and CDR2 YYEEEE. The J segment lost 6 bases and the V segment lost 2 bases, leaving 6 bases of the junction unmatched. The CDR3 is 15 amino acids. CDR3 loop: CASSFRDRGLAEQYF. The CDR3 DNA is TGTGCCAGCAGCTTCCGGGACAGGGGGCTGGCCGAGCAGTACTTC.

The chain recombines TRBV4-2 with TRBJ1-2, with D unclear. There are 14 residues in the CDR3. V was cut by 3 bases and J by 1 base, with 9 bases left in between. Germline CDR1 reads LGHNA; CDR2 reads YNFKEQ. As DNA, the CDR3 is TGTGCCAGCAGCCAGGATCAGGTTAACTATGGCTACACCTTC. Translated: CASSQDQVNYGYTF.

CDR3 in amino acids: CASSPRAGDYDTQYF. The CDR3 bases are TGCGCCAGCAGCCCCCGGGCGGGAGACTACGATACGCAGTATTTT. The gene calls are TRBV5-1 and TRBJ2-3; TRBD2 matches at 7 bases. The CDR3 extends over 15 amino acids. The germline V gene has CDR1 SGHRS and CDR2 YFSETQ. Trimming cost V 4 bases and J 6 bases; bases outside gene matches: 11.

The genes are TRBV5-4 and TRBJ2-7, with D perhaps TRBD1 (6 bases). The CDR3 contains 12 residues. V lost 4 bases and J 7 bases, leaving 12 bases between the germline ends. Germline lookup yields CDR1 SGHNT and CDR2 YYREEE (reference sequence). CDR3 sequence reads: CASSRQEREQYF. DNA of the CDR3: TGTGCCAGCAGCCGACAGGAACGAGAGCAGTACTTC. Combining the CDR3 with reference TRBV5-4 and TRBJ2-7 gives the whole variable domain ETGVTQSPTHLIKTRGQQVTLRCSSQSGHNTVSWYQQALGQGPQFIFQYYREEENGRGNFPPRFSGLQFPNYSSELNVNALELDDSALYLCASSRQEREQYFGPGTRLTVT.